One sample yielded the 24 T cell receptor beta chains listed below, sequenced in a study of cytomegalovirus exposure and HLA in healthy donors. Amplification used 60 Vbeta primers and 13 Jbeta primers. Here immunoSEQ multiplex PCR was the method, and the copy in TCRdb shows in-frame clones only, minus some. The data contain approximately 160,000 clones, approximately 80% of them singletons. Specimen: PBMCs. The receptor set was obtained from a young woman in good health and CMV-seronegative.

This clone is a singleton in its sample. V and J are TRBV10-3 and TRBJ2-1; 10 bases agree with TRBD2. The V gene's germline CDR1 is ENHRY and CDR2 SYGVKD. The CDR3 extends over 16 amino acids. The junction had 7 bases not matched to a gene; V was cut back by 5 bases and J by 3 bases. CDR3 sequence reads: CAISPFLAGVYNEQFF. In DNA form, the CDR3 reads TGTGCCATCAGTCCTTTCCTAGCGGGAGTCTACAATGAGCAGTTCTTC.

This clone has more than one count but fewer than ten. V usage is TRBV9 and J usage is TRBJ1-2; 7 nucleotides align to TRBD1. Germline CDR1 reads SGDLS; CDR2 reads YYNGEE. CDR3 length equals 13 residues. V was pared by 1 base and J by 7 bases, with 4 bases of the junction left unmatched. DNA of the CDR3: TGTGCCAGCAGCGTAAGTACAGGGGCTGGCTACACCTTC. Its protein is CASSVSTGAGYTF.

This clone was seen just once. The rearrangement uses TRBV9 and TRBJ1-4; D unresolved. This CDR3 has 14 residues. The germline CDR1 and CDR2 sequences are SGDLS and YYNGEE. Trimming stripped 0 bases from V and 4 bases from J, with 7 bases between. This CDR3 is CASSVGGRNEKLFF. The CDR3 coding sequence is TGTGCCAGCAGCGTAGGAGGTCGTAATGAAAAACTGTTTTTT. The full variable domain, its missing parts supplied by reference TRBV9 and TRBJ1-4, is DSGVTQTPKHLITATGQRVTLRCSPRSGDLSVYWYQQSLDQGLQFLIQYYNGEERAKGNILERFSAQQFPDLHSELNLSSLELGDSALYFCASSVGGRNEKLFFGSGTQLSVL.

The chain recombines TRBV29-1 with TRBJ2-5; tentative D call: TRBD2 (6 bases). CDR1 is SQVTM, CDR2 ANQGSEA, per germline. This CDR3 contains 13 residues. V gave up 0 bases and J gave up 5 bases, with 10 bases separating them. The CDR3 is CSVEEQEGETQYF. The CDR3 bases are TGCAGCGTTGAAGAACAGGAGGGGGAGACCCAGTACTTC.

This clone was observed a handful of times. V is TRBV6-1 and J is TRBJ1-2; D not certain. CDR1 is MNHNS, CDR2 SASEGT, per germline. V was clipped by 0 bases and J by 4 bases, with 9 bases between them. The CDR3 has 14 residues. CDR3 residues: CASSEARGPYGYTF. The CDR3 DNA reads as TGTGCCAGCAGTGAAGCCCGAGGGCCCTATGGCTACACCTTC.

The rearrangement uses TRBV30 and TRBJ2-1; 8 bases map to TRBD2. The ends lost 5 bases at V and 0 bases at J; junction bases unmatched: 3. This CDR3 spans 14 amino acids. Germline V CDR1 and CDR2: GTSNPN, SVGIG (reference sequence). This CDR3 reads CAWERGSSYNEQFF. The CDR3 DNA reads as TGTGCCTGGGAGCGGGGGAGCTCCTACAATGAGCAGTTCTTC.

CDR3 nucleotides: TGTGCCAGCAGTTACTCTATAGCGGGGAAAGAGACCCAGTACTTC. It is translated as CASSYSIAGKETQYF. This sequence joins TRBV6-5 and TRBJ2-5, with 8 positions matching TRBD2. The CDR3 extends over 15 amino acids. The J segment lost 3 bases and the V segment lost 0 bases, leaving 3 bases of the junction unmatched. The germline V gene encodes CDR1 MNHEY and CDR2 SVGAGI.

This clone occurred a few times. The chain carries TRBV28 and TRBJ1-4; D is unclear. The germline V gene encodes CDR1 MDHEN and CDR2 SYDVKM. The CDR3 has 11 residues. The V end was cut by 2 bases, the J end by 7 bases, with 2 bases between. The CDR3 DNA is TGTGCCAGCAGTTTACTTGAAAAACTGTTTTTT. This sequence encodes CASSLLEKLFF.

J is TRBJ1-6 and V is TRBV2, with 7 bases identical to TRBD1. Germline trimming cut 3 bases from V and 7 bases from J; bases unmatched to any gene: 6. Germline values: CDR1 SNHLY, CDR2 FYNNEI. The CDR3 sequence is 15 residues long. The CDR3 here is CASSEGQFGNSPLHF. The CDR3 nucleotides read TGTGCCAGCAGTGAGGGACAGTTCGGAAATTCACCCCTCCACTTT.

This clone was observed a single time. The chain joins TRBV19 to TRBJ1-1, with TRBD1 identical over 7 bases. Trimming took 3 bases from V and 5 from J; bases not matched to a gene: 6. The CDR3 is 14 amino acids. CDR1 is LNHDA and CDR2 is SQIVND in the germline V gene (reference sequence). The CDR3 nucleotides are TGTGCCAGTAGTATCACAGGGGATGCGACTGAAGCTTTCTTT. Amino acid sequence: CASSITGDATEAFF.

This sequence joins TRBV6-5 and TRBJ2-1; D remains unclear. Germline assignment: CDR1 MNHEY and CDR2 SVGAGI. This CDR3 region has 14 residues. The V gene lost 0 bases and the J gene lost 6 bases, with 9 bases spanning the gap. The chain's CDR3 is CASSYSSFSNEQFF. In DNA, the CDR3 is TGTGCCAGCAGTTACTCTAGTTTCTCCAATGAGCAGTTCTTC.

This chain links TRBV5-6 with TRBJ2-6; D is perhaps TRBD1 (6 bases). Per the germline V gene, CDR1 is SGHDT and CDR2 is YYEEEE. V lost 1 base and J 2 bases, leaving 10 bases between the germline ends. This CDR3 has 16 amino acids. The CDR3 sequence: CASSLTTGTGANVLTF. The CDR3 coding sequence is TGTGCCAGCAGCTTGACTACAGGGACTGGGGCCAACGTCCTGACTTTC.

This chain links TRBV4-2 with TRBJ2-5, with 12 bases matching TRBD2. V was pared by 3 bases and J by 7 bases, with 18 bases of the junction left unmatched. In germline, CDR1 is LGHNA, CDR2 YNFKEQ. The CDR3 sequence is 19 residues long. DNA for the CDR3: TGTGCCAGCAGCCAGCTAGCGGGGGGGCCGCTTACATCTGCGGGGACCCAGTACTTC. Its protein product is CASSQLAGGPLTSAGTQYF.

This clone showed up just a few times. The CDR3 coding sequence is TGTGCCAGCAGCCCCTACCCGGGCACAGATACGCAGTATTTT. It translates to CASSPYPGTDTQYF. The chain carries TRBV7-7 and TRBJ2-3; D call uncertain. V was trimmed by 5 bases and J by 1 base, leaving 10 bases between them. This CDR3 has 14 amino acids. Germline V gene data show CDR1 as SSHAT and CDR2 as FNYEAQ (reference sequence).

This chain joins TRBV10-3 and TRBJ2-1; possibly TRBD1 for D (6 bases). CDR3 length: 17 amino acids. Germline V CDR1 and CDR2: ENHRY, SYGVKD. The V gene lost 5 bases and the J gene lost 0 bases, with 17 bases spanning the gap. CDR3 loop: CAISTAGDPSSYNEQFF. The CDR3 DNA reads as TGTGCCATCAGTACCGCAGGGGACCCAAGCTCCTACAATGAGCAGTTCTTC.

The CDR3 nucleotides read TGTGCCAGCGGTCCTACGGGGGGGATCAATGAGCAGTTCTTC. It encodes CASGPTGGINEQFF. The chain recombines TRBV11-2 with TRBJ2-1; 8 bases fit TRBD2. V trimming: 8 bases; J trimming: 6 bases; junction bases outside the gene matches: 9. The CDR3 length is 14 residues. Per the germline V gene, CDR1 is SGHAT and CDR2 is FQNNGV.

This clone was picked up a small number of times. The gene calls are TRBV7-2 and TRBJ2-3, with 8 bases matching TRBD2. CDR1 SGHTA and CDR2 FQGNSA come from the germline V gene. With 4 bases clipped from V and 1 base from J, the junction kept 4 bases outside the gene matches. The CDR3 consists of 15 residues. CDR3: CASSSSAGGTDTQYF. The CDR3 coding sequence is TGTGCCAGCAGCTCATCAGCGGGGGGCACAGATACGCAGTATTTT.

The V and J genes are TRBV2 and TRBJ1-1, with D unresolved. Germline CDR1 SNHLY, CDR2 FYNNEI. This CDR3 region has 13 residues. V lost 4 bases and J lost 2, with 8 bases in between. CDR3 DNA sequence: TGTGCCAGCAGTGGAGGGCCTAACACTGAAGCTTTCTTT. Translated: CASSGGPNTEAFF.

A single count supports this clone. The chain's CDR3 is CASSTGTGRTTEAFF. DNA of the CDR3: TGTGCCAGCAGTACCGGGACAGGGAGGACCACTGAAGCTTTCTTT. The gene calls are TRBV28 and TRBJ1-1; 9 bases fit TRBD1. V lost 5 bases to trimming and J lost 4 bases; unmatched junction nucleotides: 8. Germline values: CDR1 MDHEN, CDR2 SYDVKM. This CDR3 is built from 15 residues.

This chain connects TRBV5-6 to TRBJ1-6; 10 bases align to TRBD1. Germline CDR1 and CDR2: SGHDT and YYEEEE. V lost 2 bases, J lost 7 bases, and 12 bases stayed unmatched. The CDR3 has 18 amino acids. CDR3 sequence: CASSFYPPGQGRNSPLHF. The CDR3 region has the DNA TGTGCCAGCAGCTTTTACCCCCCGGGACAGGGGAGGAATTCACCCCTCCACTTT.

The chain links TRBV19 to TRBJ1-1; D perhaps matches TRBD1 (5 bases). Germline assignment: CDR1 LNHDA and CDR2 SQIVND (reference sequence). The CDR3 extends over 15 amino acids. The ends were cut back, 1 base at V and 0 bases at J, with 9 bases in the middle. CDR3 residues: CASSIVSGMNTEAFF. The CDR3 DNA reads as TGTGCCAGTAGTATAGTTTCAGGGATGAACACTGAAGCTTTCTTT.

The V and J genes are TRBV20-1 and TRBJ1-2; D is uncertain. Germline CDR1 reads DFQATT; CDR2 reads SNEGSKA (reference sequence). V lost 3 bases and J lost 8, with 10 bases in between. The CDR3 is made up of 11 amino acids. CDR3 region: CSASPSRGYTF. DNA of the CDR3: TGCAGTGCTAGCCCCTCGAGGGGCTACACCTTC.

The chain uses TRBV5-1 and TRBJ2-6; tentative D call: TRBD1 (6 bases). The germline gives CDR1 SGHRS, CDR2 YFSETQ. This CDR3 is built from 18 residues. V lost 1 base to trimming and J lost 10 bases, with 24 bases between them. The CDR3 protein is CASSLPAKGVVGKNVLTF. In DNA, the CDR3 is TGCGCCAGCAGCTTGCCAGCCAAGGGGGTAGTAGGGAAAAACGTCCTGACTTTC.

The V and J genes are TRBV7-2 and TRBJ2-1; 15 nucleotides align to TRBD2. The CDR3 spans 16 residues. Germline V gives CDR1 SGHTA, CDR2 FQGNSA. Germline trimming cut 5 bases from V and 5 bases from J; bases unmatched to any gene: 4. CDR3 DNA sequence: TGTGCCAGCAGCCCCCGGACTAGCGGGAGGGACAATGAGCAGTTCTTC. Translation: CASSPRTSGRDNEQFF.